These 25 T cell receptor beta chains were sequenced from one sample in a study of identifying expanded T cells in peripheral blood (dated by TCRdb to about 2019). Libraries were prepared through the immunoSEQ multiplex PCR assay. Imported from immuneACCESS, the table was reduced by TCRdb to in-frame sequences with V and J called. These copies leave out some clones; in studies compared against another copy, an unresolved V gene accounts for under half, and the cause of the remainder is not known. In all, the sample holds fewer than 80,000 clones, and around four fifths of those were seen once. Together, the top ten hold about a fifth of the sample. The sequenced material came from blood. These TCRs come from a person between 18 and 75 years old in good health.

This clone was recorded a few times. This chain's CDR3 is CASREGQTSNEKLFF. As DNA, the CDR3 is TGCGCCAGCAGGGAGGGGCAGACCTCTAATGAAAAACTGTTTTTT. The chain employs TRBV5-1 and TRBJ1-4, with D perhaps matching TRBD1 (5 bases). Germline CDR1 is SGHRS and CDR2 is YFSETQ. With 5 bases removed from V and 3 bases from J, the gap between germline ends came to 14 bases. The CDR3 loop spans 15 amino acids.

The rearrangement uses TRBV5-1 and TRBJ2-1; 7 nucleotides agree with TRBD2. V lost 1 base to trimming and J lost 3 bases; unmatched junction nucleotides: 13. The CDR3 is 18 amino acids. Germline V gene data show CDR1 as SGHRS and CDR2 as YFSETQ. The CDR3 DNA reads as TGCGCCAGCAGCTTGCCTCCCCGTGGGGGGGTTTTCTACAATGAGCAGTTCTTC. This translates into CASSLPPRGGVFYNEQFF.

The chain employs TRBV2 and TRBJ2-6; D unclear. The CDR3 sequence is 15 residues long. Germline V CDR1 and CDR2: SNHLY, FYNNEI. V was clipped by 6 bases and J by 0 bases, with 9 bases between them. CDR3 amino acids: CASRQSYSGANVLTF. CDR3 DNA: TGTGCCAGCAGGCAAAGCTACTCTGGGGCCAACGTCCTGACTTTC. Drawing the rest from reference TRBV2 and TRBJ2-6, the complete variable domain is EPEVTQTPSHQVTQMGQEVILRCVPISNHLYFYWYRQILGQKVEFLVSFYNNEISEKSEIFDDQFSVERPDGSNFTLKIRSTKLEDSAMYFCASRQSYSGANVLTFGAGSRLTVL.

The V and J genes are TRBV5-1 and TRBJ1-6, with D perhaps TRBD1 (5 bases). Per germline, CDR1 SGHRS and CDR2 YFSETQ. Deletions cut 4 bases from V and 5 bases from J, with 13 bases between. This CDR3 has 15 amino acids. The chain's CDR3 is CASSLIGVDNSPLHF. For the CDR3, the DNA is TGCGCCAGCAGCCTCATAGGGGTAGATAATTCACCCCTCCACTTT.

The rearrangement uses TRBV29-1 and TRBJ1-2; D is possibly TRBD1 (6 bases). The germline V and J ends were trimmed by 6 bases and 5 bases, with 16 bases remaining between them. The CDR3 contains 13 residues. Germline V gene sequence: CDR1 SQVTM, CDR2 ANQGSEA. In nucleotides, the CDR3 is TGCAGCGTGCTAGAGGACAGCCAATATGGCTACACCTTC. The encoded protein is CSVLEDSQYGYTF.

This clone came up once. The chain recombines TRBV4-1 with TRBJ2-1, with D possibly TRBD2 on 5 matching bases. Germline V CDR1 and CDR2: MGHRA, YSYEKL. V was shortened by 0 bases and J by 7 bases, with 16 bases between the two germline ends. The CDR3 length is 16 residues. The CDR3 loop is CASSQDSAGRLNEQFF. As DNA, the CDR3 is TGCGCCAGCAGCCAAGATAGCGCAGGCCGTTTAAATGAGCAGTTCTTC.

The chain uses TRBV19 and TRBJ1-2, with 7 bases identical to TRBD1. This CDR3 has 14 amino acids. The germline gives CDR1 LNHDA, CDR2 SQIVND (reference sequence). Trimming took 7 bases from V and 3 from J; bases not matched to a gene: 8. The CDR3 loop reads CASNPAGTDYGYTF. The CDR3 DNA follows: TGTGCCAGTAACCCTGCTGGGACAGACTATGGCTACACCTTC.

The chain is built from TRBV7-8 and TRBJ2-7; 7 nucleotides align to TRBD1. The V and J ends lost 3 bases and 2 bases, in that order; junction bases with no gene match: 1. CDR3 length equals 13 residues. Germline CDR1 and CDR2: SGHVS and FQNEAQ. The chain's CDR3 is CASSLGQPYEQYV. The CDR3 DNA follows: TGTGCCAGCAGCTTGGGACAGCCCTACGAGCAGTACGTC.

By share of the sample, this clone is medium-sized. CDR3 nucleotide sequence: TGTGCCAGCAGTGAAGCTTTAGACAGGGTGGAAATCAAGCAGTACGTC. It is translated as CASSEALDRVEIKQYV. The chain joins TRBV2 to TRBJ2-7; 7 bases are a match to TRBD1. The trim removed 0 bases at V and 8 bases at J, leaving 13 bases unmatched. Germline CDR1 SNHLY, CDR2 FYNNEI. The CDR3 spans 16 residues.

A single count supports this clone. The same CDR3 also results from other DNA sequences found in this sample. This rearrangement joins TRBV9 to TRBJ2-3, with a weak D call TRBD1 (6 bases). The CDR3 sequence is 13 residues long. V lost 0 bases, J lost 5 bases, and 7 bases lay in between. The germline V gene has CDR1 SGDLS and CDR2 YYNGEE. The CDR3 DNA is TGTGCCAGCAGCGTAGGGGGGCGAGATACGCAGTATTTT. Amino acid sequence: CASSVGGRDTQYF. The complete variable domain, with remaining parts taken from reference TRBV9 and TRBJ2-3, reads DSGVTQTPKHLITATGQRVTLRCSPRSGDLSVYWYQQSLDQGLQFLIQYYNGEERAKGNILERFSAQQFPDLHSELNLSSLELGDSALYFCASSVGGRDTQYFGPGTRLTVL.

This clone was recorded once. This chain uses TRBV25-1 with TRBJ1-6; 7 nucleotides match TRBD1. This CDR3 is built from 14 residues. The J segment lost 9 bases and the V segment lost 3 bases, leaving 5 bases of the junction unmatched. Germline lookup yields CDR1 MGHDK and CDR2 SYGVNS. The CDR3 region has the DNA TGTGCCAGCAGTGATTCGACAGGGACTTCACCCCTCCACTTT. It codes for CASSDSTGTSPLHF. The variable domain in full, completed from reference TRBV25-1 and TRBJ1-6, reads EADIYQTPRYLVIGTGKKITLECSQTMGHDKMYWYQQDPGMELHLIHYSYGVNSTEKGDLSSESTVSRIRTEHFPLTLESARPSHTSQYLCASSDSTGTSPLHFGNGTRLTVT.

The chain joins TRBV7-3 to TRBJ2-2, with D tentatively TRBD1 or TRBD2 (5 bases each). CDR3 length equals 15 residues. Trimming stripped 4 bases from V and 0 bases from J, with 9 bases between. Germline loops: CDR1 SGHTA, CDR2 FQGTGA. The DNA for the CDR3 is TGTGCCAGCAGCTCCTGGGGGTCGAACACCGGGGAGCTGTTTTTT. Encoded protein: CASSSWGSNTGELFF.

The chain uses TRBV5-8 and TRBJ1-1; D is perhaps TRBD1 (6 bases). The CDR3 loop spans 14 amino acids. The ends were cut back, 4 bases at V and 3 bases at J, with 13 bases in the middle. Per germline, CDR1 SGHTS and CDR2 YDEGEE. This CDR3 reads CASSPIHRDTEAFF. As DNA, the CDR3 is TGTGCCAGCAGCCCCATCCACAGGGACACTGAAGCTTTCTTT.

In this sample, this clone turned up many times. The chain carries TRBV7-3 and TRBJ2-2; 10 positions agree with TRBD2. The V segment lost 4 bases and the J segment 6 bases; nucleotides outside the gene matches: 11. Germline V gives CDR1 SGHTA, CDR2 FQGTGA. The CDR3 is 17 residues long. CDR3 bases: TGTGCCAGCAGCTCCCCGGGGAGCGGGGGGGCCCCCGGGGAGCTGTTTTTT. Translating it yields CASSSPGSGGAPGELFF.

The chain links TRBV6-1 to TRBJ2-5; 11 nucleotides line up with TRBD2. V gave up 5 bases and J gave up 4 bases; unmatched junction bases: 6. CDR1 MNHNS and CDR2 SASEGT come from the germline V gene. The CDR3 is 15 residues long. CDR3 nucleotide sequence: TGTGCCAGCAGTACTCGACTAGCGGGATTAGAGACCCAGTACTTC. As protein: CASSTRLAGLETQYF.

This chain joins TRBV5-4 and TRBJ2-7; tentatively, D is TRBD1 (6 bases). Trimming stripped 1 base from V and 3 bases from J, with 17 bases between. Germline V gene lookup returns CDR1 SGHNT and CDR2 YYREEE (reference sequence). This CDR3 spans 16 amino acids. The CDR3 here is CASSLYQGIPLYEQYV. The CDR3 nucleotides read TGTGCCAGCAGCTTGTATCAGGGGATTCCTCTCTACGAGCAGTACGTC.

The CDR3 DNA reads as TGCAGCGTGGCCGGGAGCGGTAATGAAAAACTGTTTTTT. Amino acid sequence: CSVAGSGNEKLFF. This rearrangement joins TRBV29-1 to TRBJ1-4; no firm D call. Trimming removed 6 bases from V and 4 bases from J, with 12 bases in between. This CDR3 region has 13 residues. Germline V gene data show CDR1 as SQVTM and CDR2 as ANQGSEA. The whole variable domain, filled in from reference TRBV29-1 and TRBJ1-4, reads SAVISQKPSRDICQRGTSLTIQCQVDSQVTMMFWYRQQPGQSLTLIATANQGSEATYESGFVIDKFPISRPNLTFSTLTVSNMSPEDSSIYLCSVAGSGNEKLFFGSGTQLSVL.

This CDR3 reads CASSQEQGRGEAFF. The CDR3 DNA follows: TGCGCCAGCAGCCAAGAACAGGGGCGGGGTGAAGCTTTCTTT. This chain uses TRBV4-1 with TRBJ1-1, with TRBD1 matching over 7 bases. The trim removed 0 bases at V and 7 bases at J, leaving 5 bases unmatched. CDR3 size: 14 residues. Germline-derived CDR1 and CDR2 are MGHRA and YSYEKL.

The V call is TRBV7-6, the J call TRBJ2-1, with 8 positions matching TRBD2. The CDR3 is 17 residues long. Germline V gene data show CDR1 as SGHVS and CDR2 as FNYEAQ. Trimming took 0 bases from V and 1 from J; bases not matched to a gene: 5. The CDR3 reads CASSLAGGEISYNEQFF. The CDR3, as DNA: TGTGCCAGCAGCTTAGCCGGGGGGGAGATATCCTACAATGAGCAGTTCTTC.

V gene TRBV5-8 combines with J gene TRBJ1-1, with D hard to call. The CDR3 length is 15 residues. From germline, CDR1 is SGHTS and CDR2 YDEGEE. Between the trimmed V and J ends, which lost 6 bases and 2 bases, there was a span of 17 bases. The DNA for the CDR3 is TGTGCCAGCAAAGTATTTCTGGGCTTTAACACTGAAGCTTTCTTT. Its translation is CASKVFLGFNTEAFF.

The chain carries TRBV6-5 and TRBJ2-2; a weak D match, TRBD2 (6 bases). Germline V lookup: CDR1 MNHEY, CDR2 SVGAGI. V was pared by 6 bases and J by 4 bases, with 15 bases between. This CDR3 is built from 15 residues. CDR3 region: CASRPGVIATGELFF. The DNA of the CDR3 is TGTGCCAGCAGACCGGGGGTAATTGCCACCGGGGAGCTGTTTTTT.

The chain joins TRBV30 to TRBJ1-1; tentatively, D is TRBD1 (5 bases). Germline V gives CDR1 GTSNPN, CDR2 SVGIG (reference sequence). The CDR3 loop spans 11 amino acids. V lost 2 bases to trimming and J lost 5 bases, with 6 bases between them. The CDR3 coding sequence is TGTGCCTGGAGTAGGGGAACTGAAGCTTTCTTT. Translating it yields CAWSRGTEAFF.

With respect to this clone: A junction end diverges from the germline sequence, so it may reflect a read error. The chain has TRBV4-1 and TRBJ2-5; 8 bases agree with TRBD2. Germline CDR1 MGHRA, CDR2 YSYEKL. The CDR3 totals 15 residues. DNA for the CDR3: TGCACCAGCAGCCAAGGGCGGGGGGTCCGAGAGACCCAGTACTTC. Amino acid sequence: CTSSQGRGVRETQYF.

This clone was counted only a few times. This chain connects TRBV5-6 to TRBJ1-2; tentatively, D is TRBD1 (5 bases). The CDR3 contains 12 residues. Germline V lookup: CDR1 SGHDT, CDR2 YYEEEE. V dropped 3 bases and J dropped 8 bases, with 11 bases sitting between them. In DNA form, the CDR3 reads TGTGCCAGCAGCTGGGGAGGGGAGGGCTACACCTTC. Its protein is CASSWGGEGYTF.

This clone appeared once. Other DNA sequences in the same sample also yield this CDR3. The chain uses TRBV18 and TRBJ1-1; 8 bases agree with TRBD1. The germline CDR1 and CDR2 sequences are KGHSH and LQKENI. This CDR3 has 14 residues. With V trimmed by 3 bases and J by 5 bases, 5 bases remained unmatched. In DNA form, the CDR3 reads TGTGCCAGCTCACCTCAGGGGGCGGGAACTGAAGCTTTCTTT. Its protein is CASSPQGAGTEAFF.